Below are 3 T cell receptor beta chains sequenced from a single sample in a study of T cells in Graves' hyperthyroidism and ophthalmopathy (dated by TCRdb to about 2019). Libraries were constructed by multiplex PCR. Instrument on record: Illumina HiSeq 2000. TCR beta CDR3 regions were amplified from RNA transcripts. The TCR CDR3 was subjected to a first round of RT-PCR using the HTBI primer set and the Qiagen OneStep RT-PCR kit. The public sequencing data were trimmed at Q25 with fastp and processed into clonotypes with MiXCR by TCRdb, which kept only in-frame beta chains. Each entry merges the rows of one CDR3 protein and shows their most common DNA and genes. For this sample the table gives about 380,000 distinct CDR3 sequences, of which around 18% were detected only once. The ten largest account for 35% to 50% of the sample. Sequencing input: blood. The receptor set was obtained from a young man with Graves' ophthalmopathy.

The genes are TRBV4-1 and TRBJ2-7, with 12 bases matching TRBD1. Germline lookup yields CDR1 MGHRA and CDR2 YSYEKL. This CDR3 has 16 amino acids. V shed 0 bases and J 6 bases; nucleotides not matched to a gene: 6. This CDR3 reads CASSQDRDRGQREQYF. CDR3 sequence (DNA): TGCGCCAGCAGCCAAGATAGGGACAGGGGGCAGCGCGAGCAGTACTTC.

V is TRBV20-1 and J is TRBJ1-6; D is ambiguous. Germline V gene sequence: CDR1 DFQATT, CDR2 SNEGSKA (reference sequence). V was trimmed by 0 bases and J by 0 bases, leaving 12 bases between them. The CDR3 sequence is 17 residues long. CDR3 coding DNA: TGCAGTGCTAGAGATTTCCAGTCCTTCTCCTATAATTCACCCCTCCACTTT. This encodes CSARDFQSFSYNSPLHF.

This clonotype was detected many times. The chain uses TRBV5-1 and TRBJ1-6; no firm D call. The ends were cut back, 1 base at V and 7 bases at J, with 3 bases in the middle. Germline loops: CDR1 SGHRS, CDR2 YFSETQ. The CDR3 contains 12 residues. The CDR3 DNA follows: TGCGCCAGCAGCTTGAACAATTCACCCCTCCACTTT. Protein: CASSLNNSPLHF.